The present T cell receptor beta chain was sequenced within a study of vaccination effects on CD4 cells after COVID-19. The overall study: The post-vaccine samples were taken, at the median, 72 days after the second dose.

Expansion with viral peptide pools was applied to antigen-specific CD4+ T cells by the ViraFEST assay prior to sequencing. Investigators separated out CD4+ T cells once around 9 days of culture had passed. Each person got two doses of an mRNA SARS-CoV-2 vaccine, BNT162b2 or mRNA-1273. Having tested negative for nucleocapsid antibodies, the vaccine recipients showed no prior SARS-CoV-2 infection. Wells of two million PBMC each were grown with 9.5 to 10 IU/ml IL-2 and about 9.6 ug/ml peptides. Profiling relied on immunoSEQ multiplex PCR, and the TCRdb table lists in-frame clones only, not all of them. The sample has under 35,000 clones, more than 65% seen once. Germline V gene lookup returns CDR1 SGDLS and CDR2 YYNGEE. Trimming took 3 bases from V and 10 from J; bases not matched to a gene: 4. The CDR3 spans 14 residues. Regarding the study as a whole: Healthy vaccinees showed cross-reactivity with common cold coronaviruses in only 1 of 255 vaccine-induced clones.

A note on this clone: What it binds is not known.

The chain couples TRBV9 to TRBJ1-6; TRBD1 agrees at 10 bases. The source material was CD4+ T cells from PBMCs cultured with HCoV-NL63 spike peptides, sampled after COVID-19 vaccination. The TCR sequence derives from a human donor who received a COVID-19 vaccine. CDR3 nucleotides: TGTGCCAGCAGCGCAGACAGGGGGCAATCACCCCTCCACTTT. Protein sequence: CASSADRGQSPLHF.